This T cell receptor (beta chain) was recorded in a study of T cell clonality in common variable immunodeficiency. Study-wide results and caveats: CVID patient heterogeneity limited repertoire-clinical complication correlations. CVID subjects shared fewer TCRbeta clones than healthy controls did. TCRbeta clonality was increased in CVID versus healthy controls.

Clones were sequenced by immunoSEQ multiplex PCR, and TCRdb holds only the in-frame ones, with some missing. Observed are about 52,000 clones, no singletons, with the top ten taking about 2%. This clone has ten or more counts. Its target is unknown. The sequence derives from a person aged 18 to 69 in good health. The sequencing input was peripheral blood mononuclear cells.

The CDR3 reads CATKDRANQPQHF. The CDR3 bases that were read are TGTGCCACCAAGGACAGGGCAAATCAGCCC. The rearrangement joins TRBV19 to TRBJ1-5; 8 bases are a match to TRBD1. The read comes to an end 3 residues before the CDR3 does, leaving the germline J gene to fill in the end. V lost 10 bases and J lost 4; bases outside the gene matches: 6. This CDR3 is 13 amino acids long. Germline lookup yields CDR1 LNHDA and CDR2 SQIVND (reference sequence).